The clone carrying this T cell receptor (beta chain) has a count of ten or more. The antigen is not known. This entry belongs to a study of blood T cells in healthy people across ages. Between the trimmed V and J ends, which lost 2 bases and 5 bases, there was a span of 12 bases. The CDR3 totals 15 residues. Study results and caveats: Higher diversity, along with more naive CD4+ cells, distinguished long-lived donors from aged donors. Per million T cells, TCR beta diversity dropped roughly linearly as age increased.

The donors, healthy Caucasians from Russia, were aged 6 to 90. With a J-beta primer mix and a sample-barcoded 5' primer, a second PCR ran roughly 6 to 12 cycles. The authors tagged each cDNA molecule using a template-switch adaptor with 12 random nucleotides. Using its own MiXCR run on the 5' RACE reads, TCRdb lists one record per CDR3 protein. This sample has 1,500,000 or so distinct CDR3 sequences, with around 40% found just once. The TCR comes from a young woman in good health. The sequencing sample was made of blood. The chain combines TRBV12-3 or TRBV12-4 with TRBJ1-4, with D possibly matching TRBD1 (5 bases). The DNA of the CDR3 is TGTGCCAGCAGTTTACAGGGCAGCCGGAATGAAAAACTGTTTTTT. Encoded protein: CASSLQGSRNEKLFF.